This entry lists 20 T cell receptor beta chains sequenced from one sample in a study of naive and memory T cell subsets. Study results and caveats: A few larger clonotypes appeared in naive repertoires, especially CD8, possibly memory cells re-expressing CD45RA.

Two oligonucleotides, mixed equimolar, formed the beta constant-region primer covering TRBC1 and TRBC2. The ligated cDNA underwent four PCR rounds using SP2 and nested alpha and beta constant-region primers. In TCRdb, the UMI-ligation and nested PCR reads were re-called with MiXCR into one record per CDR3 protein. This table holds roughly 150,000 distinct CDR3 sequences, under 25% found once. These receptors' targets are unknown. The sequencing input was naive CD8+ T cells from blood. The receptors were sampled from a human donor in good health.

This clonotype occurred a few times. This chain joins TRBV28 and TRBJ1-1; unclear D gene. The CDR3 extends over 15 amino acids. V lost 4 bases and J 0 bases, leaving 12 bases between the germline ends. Germline V lookup: CDR1 MDHEN, CDR2 SYDVKM. The CDR3 reads CASSSVSSMNTEAFF. In DNA form, the CDR3 reads TGTGCCAGCAGTTCGGTGAGCAGCATGAACACTGAAGCTTTCTTT.

CDR3 in DNA: TGTGCCAGCAGCATGCCGTCATCCTACGAGCAGTACTTC. This sequence encodes CASSMPSSYEQYF. The chain recombines TRBV14 with TRBJ2-7; no firm D call. Germline CDR1 SGHDN, CDR2 FVKESK. There are 13 residues in the CDR3. V shed 5 bases and J shed 1 base, with 9 bases lying between them. The full variable domain, in which reference TRBV14 and TRBJ2-7 provide the parts outside the CDR3, is EAGVTQFPSHSVIEKGQTVTLRCDPISGHDNLYWYRRVMGKEIKFLLHFVKESKQDESGMPNNRFLAERTGGTYSTLKVQPAELEDSGVYFCASSMPSSYEQYFGPGTRLTVT.

The chain joins TRBV28 to TRBJ2-7; 10 positions agree with TRBD1. Germline CDR1 reads MDHEN; CDR2 reads SYDVKM. The V gene end was trimmed by 11 bases and the J gene end by 5 bases; junction bases not matched to a gene: 9. This CDR3 region has 13 residues. In nucleotides, the CDR3 is TGTGCCTCAACGACAGGGGGCTGGCACGAGCAGTACTTC. Its protein product is CASTTGGWHEQYF.

This chain links TRBV20-1 with TRBJ2-7; D is perhaps TRBD2 (6 bases). Germline loops: CDR1 DFQATT, CDR2 SNEGSKA (reference sequence). The CDR3 consists of 13 residues. V gave up 6 bases and J gave up 2 bases, with 14 bases separating them. The CDR3 spells CSATGEKAYEQYF. The CDR3 region has the DNA TGCAGTGCCACGGGAGAAAAGGCCTACGAGCAGTACTTC.

This clonotype was counted between two and nine times. This chain uses TRBV5-1 with TRBJ2-5, with D tentatively TRBD2 (6 bases). Per the germline V gene, CDR1 is SGHRS and CDR2 is YFSETQ. CDR3 length: 14 residues. The V end lost 0 bases, the J end lost 2 bases, and 8 bases lay between the germline ends. The DNA for the CDR3 is TGCGCCAGCAGCTTGGGACTAGGACAAGAGACCCAGTACTTC. This encodes CASSLGLGQETQYF.

The rearrangement uses TRBV7-9 and TRBJ2-5, with TRBD1 identical over 9 bases. From germline, CDR1 is SEHNR and CDR2 FQNEAQ (reference sequence). This CDR3 has 15 amino acids. V shed 2 bases and J 3 bases; nucleotides not matched to a gene: 4. The CDR3 DNA sequence: TGTGCCAGCAGCTTAAGCGGGACAGGGAAAGAGACCCAGTACTTC. Translation gives CASSLSGTGKETQYF.

The chain links TRBV6-6 to TRBJ2-4; the D gene is possibly TRBD2 (6 bases). The germline V gene encodes CDR1 MNHNY and CDR2 SVGAGI (reference sequence). This CDR3 is built from 12 residues. Trimming shortened V by 10 bases and J by 8 bases, and 15 bases separated the two germline ends. The CDR3 sequence: CAMGMGGDIQYF. The CDR3 nucleotides are TGTGCCATGGGGATGGGCGGGGACATTCAGTACTTC.

This clonotype was counted between two and nine times. The gene calls are TRBV18 and TRBJ2-5; no reliable D call. The CDR3 loop spans 15 amino acids. Per germline, CDR1 KGHSH and CDR2 LQKENI. V lost 2 bases to trimming and J lost 2 bases, with 12 bases between them. The CDR3 loop reads CASSPGSNSQETQYF. The CDR3 region has the DNA TGTGCCAGCTCACCAGGGTCTAACAGTCAAGAGACCCAGTACTTC.

This clonotype was counted many times. The chain recombines TRBV5-6 with TRBJ2-7; D is unclear. Trimming cost V 4 bases and J 6 bases, with 14 bases left between them. The CDR3 has 13 residues. Germline V gene data show CDR1 as SGHDT and CDR2 as YYEEEE. CDR3 DNA: TGTGCCAGCAGCCCGGGCGGAGACCCCGAGCAGTACTTC. Its translation: CASSPGGDPEQYF.

This clonotype was recorded a few times. The rearrangement joins TRBV23-1 to TRBJ2-1, with 8 positions matching TRBD2. TRBV23-1 is an ORF, and what it does is uncertain. With V trimmed by 8 bases and J by 5 bases, 8 bases remained unmatched. CDR3 length equals 14 residues. The CDR3 DNA reads TGCGCCAGCGCGAGCGGGAGCGAGAACAATGAGCAGTTCTTC. It codes for CASASGSENNEQFF.

The rearrangement links TRBV6-2 or TRBV6-3 to TRBJ2-1; D ambiguous. Trimming cost V 2 bases and J 0 bases, with 8 bases left between them. The CDR3 has 15 residues. The germline gives CDR1 MNHEY, CDR2 SVGEGT. The CDR3 region is CASSYTRSSYNEQFF. The CDR3 nucleotides read TGTGCCAGCAGTTACACACGGAGCTCCTACAATGAGCAGTTCTTC.

This chain joins TRBV19 and TRBJ2-7; TRBD1 matches 9 bases. Germline V gene sequence: CDR1 LNHDA, CDR2 SQIVND (reference sequence). The V and J ends lost 9 bases and 5 bases, in that order; junction bases with no gene match: 8. CDR3 length: 13 residues. The CDR3 protein is CASISGTGNEQYF. In DNA, the CDR3 is TGTGCCAGCATTTCCGGGACAGGGAACGAGCAGTACTTC. Full variable domain (outside the CDR3, taken from reference TRBV19 and TRBJ2-7): DGGITQSPKYLFRKEGQNVTLSCEQNLNHDAMYWYRQDPGQGLRLIYYSQIVNDFQKGDIAEGYSVSREKKESFPLTVTSAQKNPTAFYLCASISGTGNEQYFGPGTRLTVT.

The chain is built from TRBV29-1 and TRBJ1-2, with 11 bases aligning to TRBD1. This CDR3 region has 13 residues. CDR1 is SQVTM, CDR2 ANQGSEA, per germline. The junction had 3 bases not matched to a gene; V was cut back by 6 bases and J by 3 bases. The CDR3 sequence: CSVRTGGDYGYTF. The CDR3 nucleotides are TGCAGCGTACGGACAGGGGGCGACTATGGCTACACCTTC.

This rearrangement joins TRBV28 to TRBJ1-1; D unclear. CDR3 length: 16 amino acids. The V gene's germline CDR1 is MDHEN and CDR2 SYDVKM. Trimming cost V 3 bases and J 1 base, with 15 bases left between them. The CDR3 DNA sequence: TGTGCCAGCAGTTTGGCTGTTATCGGGAAGAACACTGAAGCTTTCTTT. Amino acids: CASSLAVIGKNTEAFF.

This clonotype turned up a few times. The chain combines TRBV13 with TRBJ2-7; TRBD2 is a possible D gene (6 bases). V was cut by 7 bases and J by 6 bases, with 16 bases left in between. The CDR3 runs to 13 residues. CDR1 is PRHDT and CDR2 is FYEKMQ in the germline V gene (reference sequence). DNA of the CDR3: TGTGCCAGCACCCACCGACTGGGGGGCGAGCAGTACTTC. This gives the protein CASTHRLGGEQYF.

This clonotype was detected only a few times. The CDR3 here is CASSYGLGLDIQYF. CDR3 in DNA: TGCGCCAGCAGCTACGGTTTGGGGTTGGACATTCAGTACTTC. V is TRBV4-1 and J is TRBJ2-4; D is uncertain. Germline loops: CDR1 MGHRA, CDR2 YSYEKL. CDR3 length: 14 amino acids. V was cut by 5 bases and J by 8 bases, with 16 bases left in between.

The CDR3 DNA reads TGTGCCAGCAGTCCAAGAGGGGGAGGTTTTCAAGAGACCCAGTACTTC. Translating it yields CASSPRGGGFQETQYF. The chain employs TRBV28 and TRBJ2-5; D is possibly TRBD1 or TRBD2 (6 bases each). Trimming pared 5 bases from V and 2 bases from J, leaving 18 bases between. The length of the CDR3 is 16 residues. Germline-derived CDR1 and CDR2 are MDHEN and SYDVKM.

The CDR3 is CASSFFISGPVNEQFF. The CDR3 DNA sequence: TGTGCCAGCAGTTTTTTTATTAGCGGGCCCGTCAATGAGCAGTTCTTC. The J gene is TRBJ2-1, the V gene TRBV28; 7 positions match TRBD2. The CDR3 runs 16 residues. Germline V gives CDR1 MDHEN, CDR2 SYDVKM. With 3 bases clipped from V and 6 bases from J, the junction kept 11 bases outside the gene matches. Full variable domain (outside the CDR3, taken from reference TRBV28 and TRBJ2-1): DVKVTQSSRYLVKRTGEKVFLECVQDMDHENMFWYRQDPGLGLRLIYFSYDVKMKEKGDIPEGYSVSREKKERFSLILESASTNQTSMYLCASSFFISGPVNEQFFGPGTRLTVL.

This rearrangement joins TRBV29-1 to TRBJ2-7; 7 bases map to TRBD2. The germline gives CDR1 SQVTM, CDR2 ANQGSEA. The CDR3 spans 12 residues. V lost 7 bases to trimming and J lost 2 bases; unmatched junction nucleotides: 5. In nucleotides, the CDR3 is TGCAGCGGGATGGGGGGGACCTACGAGCAGTACTTC. Protein product: CSGMGGTYEQYF.

V gene TRBV7-8 combines with J gene TRBJ1-2; 7 bases line up with TRBD1. CDR3 length equals 19 residues. Unmatched junction bases numbered 21, after V lost 2 bases and J lost 6 bases. Germline CDR1 reads SGHVS; CDR2 reads FQNEAQ. CDR3 DNA sequence: TGTGCCAGCAGCTTATTGCGGTCCCCCTATACAGGGACAGACCATGGCTACACCTTC. Amino acids: CASSLLRSPYTGTDHGYTF.